This T cell receptor (beta chain) appears in the sequencing data of a study of T cell responses to AZD1222 COVID-19 vaccine. Notes on the study in general: Researchers took repertoire samples only after the peak T cell response had come.

CDR1 is SQVTM, CDR2 ANQGSEA, per germline. This CDR3 comprises 14 residues. Trimming left V 4 bases short and J 0 bases short, with 11 bases between. This clone was counted once. Its antigen is not known. Data came from immunoSEQ multiplex PCR; TCRdb stores just in-frame clones and leaves some out. Of 120,000 to 150,000 clones in the sample, around 90% are singletons; the top ten hold approximately 5.4%. Source: peripheral blood, taken 28 days after the second dose of the MenACWY control vaccine. The chain employs TRBV29-1 and TRBJ2-3; possibly TRBD2 for D (6 bases). This TCR came from an adult who received the MenACWY meningococcal vaccine as a control. CDR3 coding DNA: TGCAGCGTTGGTGGCGGGGTAAGCACAGATACGCAGTATTTT. Its protein product is CSVGGGVSTDTQYF.